This T cell receptor beta chain was retrieved from a study of blood T cell repertoires in COVID-19. In the study overall: From the United States, Italy and Spain came samples of acute and convalescent COVID-19. Nucleic acid was either cDNA or gDNA, and it came from T cells, B-cell-depleted T cells, or PBMCs.

Enrollment of patients from Seattle took place during active infection, with longitudinal follow-up. The CDR3 is 13 amino acids. With 5 bases clipped from V and 10 bases from J, the junction kept 9 bases outside the gene matches. The germline V gene encodes CDR1 MNHNY and CDR2 SVGAGI (reference sequence). In the study's own analysis: Reference gene primer amplification yielded estimated nucleated cell counts. Method: immunoSEQ multiplex PCR; TCRdb's copy keeps in-frame clones and lacks some. V, J and clone size derive from that table, while D and trimming were established from the DNA sequence. The data show 200,000 to 250,000 clones, with roughly four fifths seen just once and roughly 8% held by the top ten.

This chain joins TRBV6-6 and TRBJ1-1, with 8 positions matching TRBD1. The specimen was peripheral blood. This receptor was taken from a woman at least 80 years old with COVID-19, enrolled during active disease. CDR3 residues: CASSRPGQGTAFF. The CDR3 region has the DNA TGTGCCAGCAGTCGCCCTGGACAGGGAACAGCTTTCTTT.